A selection of T cell receptor beta chains follows, all from one sample in a study of vaccination effects on CD4 cells after COVID-19. Their antigen targets remain unknown. Clones were read by immunoSEQ multiplex PCR, and TCRdb kept only the in-frame ones, dropping some. The sample records 35,000 to 55,000 clones, under 80% being singletons. The sequenced sample was CD4+ T cells from PBMCs cultured with a peptide pool, obtained before COVID-19 vaccination. These receptors were collected from a human donor who had a prior SARS-CoV-2 infection. CDR3s leave out the opening cysteine and the closing phenylalanine or tryptophan. Expanded clones get a size class; other rows say once, few or many, or leave the size out.

j_gene	v_gene	abundance	CDR3aa
TRBJ2-7	TRBV5-4	few	ASSLRGGGPHEQY
TRBJ2-7	TRBV11-3	-	ASSSRRTRLYEQY
TRBJ1-4	TRBV5-1	-	ASSLAVMTGLNEKLF
TRBJ1-1	TRBV7-8	few	ASSSRGQVNTEAF
TRBJ2-2	TRBV5-4	-	ASSSTPWTSGKNTGELF
TRBJ1-1	TRBV7-2	-	ASSSRTSWTGHTEAF
TRBJ1-5	TRBV15	few	ATSRDLGEASDQPQH
TRBJ2-1	TRBV12-3/TRBV12-4	-	ASRGLGRYEQF
TRBJ1-1	TRBV27	-	ASSLRRNTEAF
TRBJ1-1	TRBV3-1/TRBV3-2	-	ASSQEPGQGDTEAF
TRBJ2-3	TRBV9	medium-sized	ASSVSAPHVTDTQY
TRBJ2-2	TRBV19	-	ASSTFSGGELF
TRBJ1-6	TRBV18	-	ASSPRGHNNSPLH
TRBJ1-1	TRBV7-9	few	ASSLQQNTEAF
TRBJ1-5	TRBV2	-	ASRGSGKEPQH
TRBJ2-7	TRBV27	-	ASSFDRGYEQY
TRBJ2-1	TRBV25-1	-	ASRGGTLGEQF
TRBJ2-7	TRBV10-2	-	ASSEDSLSYEQY
TRBJ2-7	TRBV24-1	-	ATSDSRQGDHEQY
TRBJ2-3	TRBV5-1	-	ASSIDRGGTDTQY
TRBJ1-5	TRBV5-1	-	ASSLEPAGSNQPQH
TRBJ2-1	TRBV7-3	-	ASSSNPGTGWNEQF
TRBJ2-1	TRBV3-1/TRBV3-2	-	ASSQGAVNNNEQF
TRBJ2-2	TRBV7-2	few	ASSLVTSGGRLF
TRBJ2-1	TRBV18	-	ASSPPISGGAHEQF
TRBJ1-4	TRBV29-1	-	SVGGGTGDEKLF
TRBJ2-3	TRBV7-2	-	ASSLVREDTQY
TRBJ2-3	TRBV11-1	-	ASSLWAGFADTQY
TRBJ1-1	TRBV18	-	ASSPQQGVEAF
TRBJ2-6	TRBV7-3	few	ASSLSGTPSGANVLT
TRBJ2-5	TRBV7-2	-	ASSSSPGVQETQY
TRBJ1-6	TRBV24-1	-	ATSDLGTGGYNSPLH
TRBJ1-2	TRBV18	-	ASSQLGQGDYGYT
TRBJ1-1	TRBV2	few	ASRTDRRNTEAF
TRBJ1-3	TRBV4-1	few	ASSHGQRSGNTIY
TRBJ1-2	TRBV3-1/TRBV3-2	-	ASSRNNIHGYT
TRBJ1-1	TRBV15	-	ATSRDRGNTEAF
TRBJ2-1	TRBV28	-	ASSQGLFTYNEQF
TRBJ1-1	TRBV28	few	ASREGRGSEAF
TRBJ1-1	TRBV7-9	-	ASSFSPGTGNTEAF
TRBJ1-6	TRBV6-1	-	ASSERVGTTFYNSPLH
TRBJ1-3	TRBV4-1	once	ASSQDPGNTIY
TRBJ2-6	TRBV2	few	ASSLDRAGANVLT
TRBJ2-7	TRBV7-2	-	ASSRGRYEQY
TRBJ1-2	TRBV9	-	ASSVDNNYGYT